One sample yielded the 7 T cell receptor beta chains listed below, sequenced in a study of beta chain features in type 1 diabetes. Study findings and constraints: There was a moderate but significant shortening of TCRB CDR3s in all four CD4+ subsets of Type 1 diabetes patients.

Their specific antigens are unknown. Expressed TCRB transcripts were sequenced, since all the RNA that had been isolated was reverse transcribed. Only in-frame clones appear in the TCRdb table, and some are missing; sequencing was by immunoSEQ multiplex PCR. The repertoire holds about 650,000 clones, with around 12% as singletons. Sequences were obtained from naive CD4+ T cells from blood. All receptors come from a man under 40 with type 1 diabetes.

This clone came up many times. CDR3 protein: CASRGQGNEQFF. Here the CDR3 DNA reads TGTGCCAGCAGAGGCCAGGGCAATGAGCAGTTCTTC. The V gene is TRBV7-9, the J gene TRBJ2-1; TRBD1 is a possible D gene (5 bases). Looked up from germline, CDR1 is SEHNR and CDR2 is FQNEAQ (reference sequence). V dropped 6 bases and J dropped 6 bases, with 9 bases sitting between them. This CDR3 has 12 amino acids.

This rearrangement joins TRBV29-1 to TRBJ2-5; 7 bases align to TRBD1. V lost 7 bases, J lost 0 bases, and 5 bases stayed unmatched. The CDR3 runs 13 residues. Germline CDR1 and CDR2: SQVTM and ANQGSEA. In DNA form, the CDR3 reads TGCAGCGCCGTGCAGGGGGACCAAGAGACCCAGTACTTC. Translation gives CSAVQGDQETQYF.

The chain is built from TRBV11-1 and TRBJ2-7; D not certain. Germline values: CDR1 SGHAT, CDR2 FQDESV (reference sequence). Trimming took off 5 bases at V and 3 bases at J, with 8 bases between the two ends. This CDR3 has 12 residues. The CDR3: CASSPNRYEQYF. As DNA, the CDR3 is TGTGCCAGCAGCCCGAACCGCTACGAGCAGTACTTC.

V and J are TRBV9 and TRBJ1-2; D gene uncertain. Trimming took off 0 bases at V and 0 bases at J, with 9 bases between the two ends. The CDR3 consists of 15 residues. Germline loops: CDR1 SGDLS, CDR2 YYNGEE. CDR3 loop: CASSVDSSTNYGYTF. CDR3 coding DNA: TGTGCCAGCAGCGTAGATAGCAGCACTAACTATGGCTACACCTTC.

This clone has only a few counts. This sequence joins TRBV15 and TRBJ1-1, with 11 nucleotides matching TRBD1. The V and J ends lost 3 bases and 0 bases, in that order; junction bases with no gene match: 0. This CDR3 is built from 15 residues. Germline CDR1 is LNHNV and CDR2 is YYDKDF (reference sequence). CDR3: CATSRDRGLNTEAFF. The CDR3 DNA is TGTGCCACCAGCAGGGACAGGGGGCTGAACACTGAAGCTTTCTTT.

The chain recombines TRBV6-5 with TRBJ2-1, with D perhaps matching TRBD1 or TRBD2 (5 bases each). V was shortened by 6 bases and J by 5 bases, with 17 bases between the two germline ends. Germline CDR1 reads MNHEY; CDR2 reads SVGAGI. The length of the CDR3 is 15 residues. The CDR3: CASSALRLGHNEQFF. The CDR3 coding sequence is TGTGCCAGCAGCGCTTTGCGGTTGGGACACAATGAGCAGTTCTTC.

In this sample, this clone turned up a few times. In DNA, the CDR3 is TGCGCCAGCAGCTCACCCTCACTGAACACTGAAGCTTTCTTT. This encodes CASSSPSLNTEAFF. The rearrangement joins TRBV5-1 to TRBJ1-1; D remains unclear. Germline V gives CDR1 SGHRS, CDR2 YFSETQ. The V gene lost 3 bases and the J gene lost 0 bases, with 9 bases spanning the gap. This CDR3 region has 14 residues.